This is a list of T cell receptor beta chains from one sample in a study of blood T cells in healthy people across ages. TCRdb reprocessed the 5' RACE reads with MiXCR, giving one entry per CDR3 protein. Of more than 800,000 distinct CDR3 sequences detected, 29% appear once; the ten largest clones hold around 15%. The specimen sequenced was blood. These receptors originate from a woman of 80 years or more in good health. The CDR3 runs from the conserved cysteine through the conserved F or W. A D gene is named only where the DNA matches it firmly. Where a row states a size, it is once, few, many or the class of an expanded clone; other rows omit it.

j_call: TRBJ2-2
v_call: TRBV20-1
clone_size: few
d_call: NA
cdr3_nt: TGCAGTGCTAGGGGGTTCGGTGGTGGAAACACCGGGGAGCTGTTTTTT
cdr3_aa: CSARGFGGGNTGELFF

j_call: TRBJ2-4
v_call: TRBV7-2
clone_size: NA
d_call: TRBD2
cdr3_nt: TGTGCCAGCAGCACTAGCGGGGGGGCAACGGACATTCAGTACTTC
cdr3_aa: CASSTSGGATDIQYF

j_call: TRBJ2-5
v_call: TRBV6-5
clone_size: NA
d_call: TRBD1
cdr3_nt: TGTGCCAGCAGTAGATACAGGGGGCAAGGAGAGACCCAGTACTTC
cdr3_aa: CASSRYRGQGETQYF

j_call: TRBJ2-1
v_call: TRBV6-2/TRBV6-3
clone_size: many
d_call: TRBD2
cdr3_nt: TGTGCCAGCATCTCCGCCGTGGGGGGGGGCAATGAGCAGTTCTTC
cdr3_aa: CASISAVGGGNEQFF

j_call: TRBJ2-3
v_call: TRBV11-2
clone_size: many
d_call: NA
cdr3_nt: TGTGCCAGCAGCGCCGGACAGCTCAGCACAGATACGCAGTATTTT
cdr3_aa: CASSAGQLSTDTQYF

j_call: TRBJ2-5
v_call: TRBV3-1
clone_size: few
d_call: NA
cdr3_nt: TGTGCCAGCAGCCAAGCGAAACGCGGGGACTACCAAGAGACCCAGTACTTC
cdr3_aa: CASSQAKRGDYQETQYF

j_call: TRBJ2-1
v_call: TRBV28
clone_size: few
d_call: TRBD1
cdr3_nt: TGTGCCAGCAGTCGGGACAGGTGGGATGAGCAGTTCTTC
cdr3_aa: CASSRDRWDEQFF

j_call: TRBJ1-6
v_call: TRBV12-3/TRBV12-4
clone_size: few
d_call: TRBD1
cdr3_nt: TGTGCCAGCAGATCTCAGGGACAGGGGCTTTCACCCCTCCACTTT
cdr3_aa: CASRSQGQGLSPLHF

j_call: TRBJ2-3
v_call: TRBV3-1
clone_size: NA
d_call: NA
cdr3_nt: TGTGCCAGCAGCAGGAGGGACAGACCCACAGATACGCAGTATTTT
cdr3_aa: CASSRRDRPTDTQYF

j_call: TRBJ2-7
v_call: TRBV18
clone_size: NA
d_call: NA
cdr3_nt: TGTGCCAGCTCACCAGGAAGGACAGAGTACGAGCAGTACTTC
cdr3_aa: CASSPGRTEYEQYF

j_call: TRBJ1-5
v_call: TRBV4-1
clone_size: NA
d_call: NA
cdr3_nt: TGCGCCAGCAGCCGATTACCGATGGAGGGAAGGGCCGATCAGCCCCAGCATTTT
cdr3_aa: CASSRLPMEGRADQPQHF

j_call: TRBJ1-1
v_call: TRBV4-1
clone_size: many
d_call: NA
cdr3_nt: TGCGCCAGCAGCCAGTCACTAACGAGGGGTCCCACTGAAGCTTTCTTT
cdr3_aa: CASSQSLTRGPTEAFF

j_call: TRBJ1-2
v_call: TRBV5-8
clone_size: NA
d_call: TRBD1
cdr3_nt: TGTGCCAGCAGCTTTTACAGGGGGCCATCCTATGGCTACATCTTC
cdr3_aa: CASSFYRGPSYGYIF

j_call: TRBJ1-2
v_call: TRBV5-5
clone_size: NA
d_call: NA
cdr3_nt: TGTGCCAGCAGCTTTCCGGGGGGCGCGGTTGGCTACACCTTC
cdr3_aa: CASSFPGGAVGYTF

j_call: TRBJ2-3
v_call: TRBV4-3
clone_size: NA
d_call: TRBD2
cdr3_nt: TGCGCCAGCAGCCAAGGACGAGCGGGGGCCCCAGATACGCAGTATTTT
cdr3_aa: CASSQGRAGAPDTQYF

j_call: TRBJ2-3
v_call: TRBV24-1
clone_size: many
d_call: NA
cdr3_nt: TGTGCCACCAGTGATCCTGGACAGAAATTAGATACGCAGTATTTT
cdr3_aa: CATSDPGQKLDTQYF

j_call: TRBJ2-5
v_call: TRBV15
clone_size: NA
d_call: NA
cdr3_nt: TGTGCCACCAGCAGAGATCTGGAAGAGGGTGAGCAGTACTTC
cdr3_aa: CATSRDLEEGEQYF